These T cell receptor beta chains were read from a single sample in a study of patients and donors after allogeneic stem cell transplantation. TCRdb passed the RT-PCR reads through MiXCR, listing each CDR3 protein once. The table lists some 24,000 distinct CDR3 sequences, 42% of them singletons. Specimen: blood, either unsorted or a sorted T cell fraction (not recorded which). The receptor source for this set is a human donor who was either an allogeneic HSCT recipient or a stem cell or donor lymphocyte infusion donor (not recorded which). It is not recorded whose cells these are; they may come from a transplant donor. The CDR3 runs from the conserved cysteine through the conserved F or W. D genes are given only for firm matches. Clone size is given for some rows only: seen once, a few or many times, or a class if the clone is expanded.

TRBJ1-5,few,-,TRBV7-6,CASSLWTDQPQHF,TGTGCCAGCAGCTTATGGACCGATCAGCCCCAGCATTTT
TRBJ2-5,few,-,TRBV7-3,CASSLTRQETQYF,TGTGCCAGCAGCTTAACTCGGCAAGAGACCCAGTACTTC
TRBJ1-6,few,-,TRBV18,CASSLLHGYDSPLHF,TGTGCCAGCTCACTTTTGCACGGTTACGATTCACCCCTCCACTTT
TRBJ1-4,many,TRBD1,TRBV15,CATSRDFAQGAINEKLFF,TGTGCCACCAGCAGAGATTTCGCACAGGGGGCGATCAATGAAAAACTGTTTTTT
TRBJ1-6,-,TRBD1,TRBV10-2,CASLVAGGARNSPLHF,TGCGCCAGCCTGGTCGCAGGGGGCGCGAGGAATTCACCCCTCCACTTT
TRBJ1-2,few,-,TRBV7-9,CASSLEEGIVYGYTF,TGTGCCAGCAGCTTAGAAGAGGGGATCGTCTATGGCTACACCTTC
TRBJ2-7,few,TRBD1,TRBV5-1,CASSSSGTGGARASYEQYF,TGCGCCAGCAGCTCCTCCGGGACAGGAGGGGCCCGGGCTTCCTACGAGCAGTACTTC
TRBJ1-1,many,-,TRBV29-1,CSVWTVKAFF,TGCAGCGTTTGGACTGTGAAAGCTTTCTTT
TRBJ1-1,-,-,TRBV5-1,CASSYQGDTEAFF,TGCGCCAGCAGCTATCAGGGTGACACTGAAGCTTTCTTT
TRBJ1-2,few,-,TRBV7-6,CASSRRMDYGYTF,TGTGCCAGCAGCCGACGCATGGACTATGGCTACACCTTC
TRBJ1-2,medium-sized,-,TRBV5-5,CASSLDFRPNYGYTF,TGTGCCAGCAGCTTGGACTTCCGGCCTAACTATGGCTACACCTTC
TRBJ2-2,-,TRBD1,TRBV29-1,CSVSPGTGRAGELFF,TGCAGCGTGAGCCCCGGGACAGGGAGGGCCGGGGAGCTGTTTTTT
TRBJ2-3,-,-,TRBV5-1,CASGSTTDTQYF,TGCGCCAGCGGGTCTACCACAGATACGCAGTATTTT
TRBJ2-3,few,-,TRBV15,CATSKDWATDTQYF,TGTGCCACCAGCAAAGATTGGGCGACAGATACGCAGTATTTT
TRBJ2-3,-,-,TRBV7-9,CASSSLRDASTDTQYF,TGTGCCAGCAGCTCCCTCCGGGACGCTAGCACAGATACGCAGTATTTT
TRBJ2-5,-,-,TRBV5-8,CASSLDPNRARKTQYF,TGTGCCAGCAGCTTGGACCCCAACAGGGCTCGTAAGACCCAGTACTTC
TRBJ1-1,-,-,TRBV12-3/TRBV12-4,CATTSSGDTEAFF,TGTGCCACCACCTCGAGCGGGGACACTGAAGCTTTCTTT
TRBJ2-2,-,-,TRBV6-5,CATQKAGELFF,TGTGCCACCCAGAAGGCCGGGGAGCTGTTTTTT
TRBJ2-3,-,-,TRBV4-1,CASSPLRTRTDTQYF,TGCGCCAGCAGCCCCTTGCGAACCCGGACAGATACGCAGTATTTT
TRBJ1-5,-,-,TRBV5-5,CASSLRGRQPQHF,TGTGCCAGCAGCTTGAGGGGTAGGCAGCCCCAGCATTTT
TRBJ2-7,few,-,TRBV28,CASSSPVYGRLDYEQYF,TGTGCCAGCAGTTCCCCAGTTTATGGCAGGCTGGACTACGAGCAGTACTTC
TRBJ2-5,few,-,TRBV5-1,CASTNQQQGLETQYF,TGCGCCAGCACCAACCAACAACAGGGTTTGGAGACCCAGTACTTC
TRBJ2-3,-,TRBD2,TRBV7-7,CASSLSGTSTDTQYF,TGTGCTAGCAGCTTAAGCGGGACCAGCACAGATACGCAGTATTTT
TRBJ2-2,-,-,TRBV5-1,CASMWADRDTGELFF,TGCGCCAGCATGTGGGCAGACCGAGACACCGGGGAGCTGTTTTTT
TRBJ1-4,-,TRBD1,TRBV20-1,CSASLAGGTEKLFF,TGCAGTGCGAGCTTAGCAGGGGGTACAGAAAAACTGTTTTTT
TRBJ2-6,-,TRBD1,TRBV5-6,CASSSSRDSLSGANVLTF,TGTGCCAGCAGCTCGTCCCGGGACAGCCTTTCTGGGGCCAACGTCCTGACTTTC
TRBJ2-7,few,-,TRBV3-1,CASSQFYGSYEQYF,TGTGCCAGCAGCCAATTTTACGGGAGCTACGAGCAGTACTTC
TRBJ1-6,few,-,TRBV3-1,CASSLRSQASPLHF,TGTGCCAGCAGCCTACGATCACAGGCCTCACCCCTCCACTTT
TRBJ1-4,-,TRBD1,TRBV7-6,CASSPRGQGEKLFF,TGTGCCAGCAGCCCTAGGGGACAGGGTGAAAAACTGTTTTTT
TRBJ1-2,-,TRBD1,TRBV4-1,CASSWGQGVRGNGYTF,TGCGCCAGCAGCTGGGGACAGGGGGTACGTGGAAATGGCTACACCTTC
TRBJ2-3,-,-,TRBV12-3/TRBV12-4,CASSLSWNGDTQYF,TGTGCCAGCAGTTTGAGCTGGAACGGAGATACGCAGTATTTT
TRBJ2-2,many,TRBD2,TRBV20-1,CSGLAGGRTGELFF,TGCAGTGGACTAGCGGGAGGTCGTACCGGGGAGCTGTTTTTT
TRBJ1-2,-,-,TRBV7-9,CASSSLGKPGGYTF,TGTGCCAGCAGCTCCCTGGGCAAACCTGGCGGCTACACCTTC
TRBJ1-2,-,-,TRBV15,CATSREVLDSVHGYTF,TGTGCCACCAGCAGAGAGGTCCTGGACAGCGTCCATGGCTACACCTTC
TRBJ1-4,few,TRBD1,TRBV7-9,CASSLAYRGEEKLFF,TGTGCCAGCAGCTTAGCTTACAGGGGCGAGGAAAAACTGTTTTTT
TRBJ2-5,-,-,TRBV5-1,CASSLDQHWTQYF,TGCGCCAGCAGCTTGGACCAACATTGGACCCAGTACTTC
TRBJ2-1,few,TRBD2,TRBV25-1,CASQTSGRTYNEQFF,TGTGCCAGCCAGACTAGCGGGAGGACTTACAATGAGCAGTTCTTC
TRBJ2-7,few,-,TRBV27,CASSLYSAGIKGEQYF,TGTGCCAGCAGTTTATATTCCGCAGGGATAAAGGGCGAGCAGTACTTC
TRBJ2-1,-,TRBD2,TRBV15,CATSRVPGGPYNEQFF,TGTGCCACCAGCAGAGTCCCGGGAGGCCCCTACAATGAGCAGTTCTTC
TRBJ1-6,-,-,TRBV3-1,CASSQGTDNSPLHF,TGTGCCAGCAGCCAAGGGACAGATAATTCACCCCTCCACTTT
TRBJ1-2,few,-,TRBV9,CASQDSLYGYTF,TGTGCCAGCCAGGACAGTCTCTATGGCTACACCTTC
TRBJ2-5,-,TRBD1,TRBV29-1,CSGATGTGPQETQYF,TGCAGCGGAGCGACCGGGACAGGGCCCCAAGAGACCCAGTACTTC
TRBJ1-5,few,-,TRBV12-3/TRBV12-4,CASSLTGDGQPQHF,TGTGCCAGCAGTTTGACAGGAGACGGTCAGCCCCAGCATTTT
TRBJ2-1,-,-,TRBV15,CATSRVRGSYNEQFF,TGTGCCACCAGCAGAGTTAGAGGTTCCTACAATGAGCAGTTCTTC
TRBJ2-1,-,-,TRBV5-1,CASSLAGGTNYNEQFF,TGCGCCAGCAGCTTGGCCGGCGGGACGAACTACAATGAGCAGTTCTTC
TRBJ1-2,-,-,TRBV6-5,CASSYYGYGYTF,TGTGCCAGCAGTTACTATGGCTATGGCTACACCTTC
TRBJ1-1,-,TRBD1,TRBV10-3,CAARTGGTEAFF,TGTGCCGCCAGGACAGGGGGCACTGAAGCTTTCTTT